The rows below give T cell receptor beta chains drawn from one sample of a study of blood T cell repertoires in COVID-19. Sequenced by immunoSEQ multiplex PCR; TCRdb stores in-frame clones only, minus some. The repertoire includes around 320,000 clones, 85% of them detected once, and approximately 7.5% sits in the top ten. Input material: peripheral blood. These receptors all come from a human donor in a cohort sampled during active COVID-19. Each CDR3 is given with its conserved first and last residue. The order of the fields is CDR3 DNA, CDR3 protein, D gene, clone size, V gene, J gene. A D gene is named only where the DNA matches it firmly. Expanded clones get a size class; other rows say once, few or many, or leave the size out.

TGTGCCAGCAGTGAAGCGCGGGACAGCTATGAATTAGGATCACCCCTCCACTTT	CASSEARDSYELGSPLHF	TRBD1	.	TRBV6-1	TRBJ1-6
TGTGCCAGCAGCGTTGGGGGCTATCAAGAGACCCAGTACTTC	CASSVGGYQETQYF	.	.	TRBV9	TRBJ2-5
TGTGCCAGCGTCCCAGGGGGGACACCCTATTCACCCCTCCACTTT	CASVPGGTPYSPLHF	TRBD1	.	TRBV4-2	TRBJ1-6
TGTGCCAGCAGCTTATATAGCAGGGGGATCCCTGAAGCTTTCTTT	CASSLYSRGIPEAFF	TRBD1	.	TRBV7-8	TRBJ1-1
TGTGCCAGCAGCTCCCTCGGGACAGGGCGAACCTACGAGCAGTACTTC	CASSSLGTGRTYEQYF	TRBD1	.	TRBV14	TRBJ2-7
TGTGCCAGCGTCGCCACAGTGAACACTGAAGCTTTCTTT	CASVATVNTEAFF	.	.	TRBV7-9	TRBJ1-1
TGCGCCAGCATCGAAAGGAGGGGACAGGGGGAGTCAGGGGCCAACGTCCTGACTTTC	CASIERRGQGESGANVLTF	TRBD1	.	TRBV10-1	TRBJ2-6
TGTGCCAGTAGTACAGGTGGCTTCTACACCTTC	CASSTGGFYTF	.	.	TRBV19	TRBJ1-2
TGTGCCAGCAGTGCGGCGCGGGGCCTAACCTACGAGCAGTACTTC	CASSAARGLTYEQYF	.	.	TRBV2	TRBJ2-7
TGTGCCACCAGCAGAGATCTCTCCGGGTACTACACCTTC	CATSRDLSGYYTF	.	.	TRBV15	TRBJ1-2
TGTGCCAGTAGTATTTTACGGGGATACGGAAACACCATATATTTT	CASSILRGYGNTIYF	.	.	TRBV19	TRBJ1-3
TGTGCCAGCAGCAGAACACCCTATGGCTACACCTTC	CASSRTPYGYTF	.	few	TRBV7-9	TRBJ1-2
TGTGCCATCAGTGAGTCAAAGTTACAGGATAAGACCCAGTACTTC	CAISESKLQDKTQYF	.	once	TRBV10-3	TRBJ2-5
TGTGCCAGCAGCCCCCGACAGCCGATCAACTATGGCTACACCTTC	CASSPRQPINYGYTF	.	.	TRBV7-9	TRBJ1-2
TGCGCCAGCAGCTCCGGCGGGTACCGTGGCGAGCAGTACTTC	CASSSGGYRGEQYF	.	.	TRBV5-1	TRBJ2-7
TGTGCCAGCAGCGAGCAGGGTCAGTGGACAGATACGCAGTATTTT	CASSEQGQWTDTQYF	.	few	TRBV7-9	TRBJ2-3
TGTGCCAGTATAAAAAACAGCCCAGGGGATACGCAGTATTTT	CASIKNSPGDTQYF	.	.	TRBV18	TRBJ2-3
TGTGCCAGCAGTTTATCCGGCAATCAGCCCCAGCATTTT	CASSLSGNQPQHF	.	.	TRBV27	TRBJ1-5
TGTGCCAGCAGCCGGGACAGGGGCAACTACGAGCAGTACTTC	CASSRDRGNYEQYF	TRBD1	.	TRBV6-5	TRBJ2-7
TGCGCCAGCAGCTTGGAGACTAGTGGGAGTTCACCCCTCCACTTT	CASSLETSGSSPLHF	.	.	TRBV5-1	TRBJ1-6
TGTGCCAGCAGCGTAGCTGGGACAGGGACGCCGACCCAGTACTTC	CASSVAGTGTPTQYF	TRBD1	.	TRBV9	TRBJ2-5
TGTGCCACCAGTGACTCAGGGTTGGCAGATACGCAGTATTTT	CATSDSGLADTQYF	.	.	TRBV24-1	TRBJ2-3
TGTGCCAGCAGTAGCGGACGGAATCAGCCCCAGCATTTT	CASSSGRNQPQHF	.	.	TRBV12-3/TRBV12-4	TRBJ1-5
TGTGCCAGCAGCTTGAACAGGGGAGGCAATCAGCCCCAGCATTTT	CASSLNRGGNQPQHF	TRBD1	.	TRBV5-5	TRBJ1-5
TGCGCCAGCAGCTTGGGGGGGCCGGGGAATGAGCAGTTCTTC	CASSLGGPGNEQFF	.	.	TRBV5-1	TRBJ2-1
TGCAGCGTTCATGGACAGGGGGCGCGTGAAGCTTTCTTT	CSVHGQGAREAFF	TRBD1	.	TRBV29-1	TRBJ1-1
TGTGCCAGCTCAAACACCGGGAAGCGGGCCCAATCTGGCACCATATATTTT	CASSNTGKRAQSGTIYF	.	.	TRBV18	TRBJ1-3
TGCGCCAGCAGTGAGTCGGACAGGGAAGGTGGCTACACCTTC	CASSESDREGGYTF	TRBD1	.	TRBV10-2	TRBJ1-2
TGTGCCAGCAGTTTACGGGGGGTTGGGGGCTACACCTTC	CASSLRGVGGYTF	.	.	TRBV12-3/TRBV12-4	TRBJ1-2
TGTGCCAGCAGCCAAAGTGGTAGACAGGGGACATCCTACGAGCAGTACTTC	CASSQSGRQGTSYEQYF	TRBD1	.	TRBV4-2	TRBJ2-7
TGTGCCAGCAGCCAAGAGCCGGGACAGGGAACCTACGAGCAGTACTTC	CASSQEPGQGTYEQYF	TRBD1	.	TRBV14	TRBJ2-7
TGTGCCAGTAGTATTGGCGGGTCTAATGAAAAACTGTTTTTT	CASSIGGSNEKLFF	.	.	TRBV19	TRBJ1-4
TGTGCCAGCAGTTTCCGGGAGTCCACCTCACCCCTCCACTTT	CASSFRESTSPLHF	.	few	TRBV27	TRBJ1-6
TGTGCCAGCAGCGTGGGGACAGGGAATTCTAATTCACCCCTCCACTTT	CASSVGTGNSNSPLHF	TRBD1	.	TRBV9	TRBJ1-6
TGTGCCACCCACCTACAGGGTAGCTATGGCTACACCTTC	CATHLQGSYGYTF	.	.	TRBV10-3	TRBJ1-2
TGTGCCACCAGCCTTCGGGTGGGTGAGCAGTTCTTC	CATSLRVGEQFF	.	.	TRBV24-1	TRBJ2-1
TGTGCCAGCACCGAAGTAGGGAGCGGGGCCAACGTCCTGACTTTC	CASTEVGSGANVLTF	.	.	TRBV6-6	TRBJ2-6
TGTGCCAGTAGTATACCCTACAGACAGGGAATTGAGTGGGACTCTGGGGCCAACGTCCTGACTTTC	CASSIPYRQGIEWDSGANVLTF	TRBD1	once	TRBV19	TRBJ2-6
TGTGCCAGTAGTGGACAGGGGGCATCCTACGAGCAGTACTTC	CASSGQGASYEQYF	TRBD1	.	TRBV19	TRBJ2-7
TGTGCCCGCCGGGACAGGCGAAATTCACCCCTCCACTTT	CARRDRRNSPLHF	TRBD1	once	TRBV2	TRBJ1-6
TGTGCCAGCAGCCCTTTAGGAGACAGGGACACCGGGGAGCTGTTTTTT	CASSPLGDRDTGELFF	TRBD1	.	TRBV7-3	TRBJ2-2
TGTGCCAACACACAGGGGGCCAACTATGGCTACACCTTC	CANTQGANYGYTF	TRBD1	.	TRBV12-3/TRBV12-4	TRBJ1-2
TGTGCCAGCGGATCTTATGGGGGGGCCGAAAGCTCCTACAATGAGCAGTTCTTC	CASGSYGGAESSYNEQFF	.	.	TRBV19	TRBJ2-1
TGTGCCAGTCAGAGGGGACATCCAGGCTACACCTTC	CASQRGHPGYTF	.	.	TRBV14	TRBJ1-2
TGTGCCACCAGTGATCCCGGGATTGGGACTAGCGGGGGTTTAGTCCACTACAATGAGCAGTTCTTC	CATSDPGIGTSGGLVHYNEQFF	TRBD2	.	TRBV24-1	TRBJ2-1